The 13 T cell receptor beta chains in this list originate from one sample, sequenced in a study of cytomegalovirus exposure and HLA in healthy donors. The PCR contained 60 Vbeta and 13 Jbeta primers. TCRdb's copy holds only in-frame clones and misses some; the assay was immunoSEQ multiplex PCR. The sample consists of 200,000 or so clones, approximately 78% of them appearing once. The sample comprised PBMCs. The receptors here all came from a woman aged 50 to 60 in good health and CMV-seropositive.

J is TRBJ1-1 and V is TRBV14; 7 bases align to TRBD1. The length of the CDR3 is 16 residues. Germline V lookup: CDR1 SGHDN, CDR2 FVKESK. V lost 0 bases and J lost 0; bases outside the gene matches: 4. The CDR3 is CASSQERGLMNTEAFF. The CDR3 bases are TGTGCCAGCAGCCAAGAAAGGGGGCTAATGAACACTGAAGCTTTCTTT.

V gene TRBV7-9 combines with J gene TRBJ1-1, with D maybe TRBD1 (5 bases). Germline CDR1 is SEHNR and CDR2 is FQNEAQ (reference sequence). The CDR3 has 14 amino acids. With 1 base removed from V and 6 bases from J, the gap between germline ends came to 12 bases. CDR3 residues: CASSLVAPGAEAFF. The DNA for the CDR3 is TGTGCCAGCAGCTTAGTTGCCCCGGGGGCTGAAGCTTTCTTT.

Details on this clone: Germline and junction disagree at one end, which may indicate a read error. This CDR3 is CSSTQGSGQATYGYTF. In DNA form, the CDR3 reads TGTTCCAGCACCCAAGGTTCGGGACAGGCGACCTATGGCTACACCTTC. V is TRBV7-9 and J is TRBJ1-2; TRBD1 aligns across 8 bases. The CDR3 is made up of 16 amino acids. The germline V gene encodes CDR1 SEHNR and CDR2 FQNEAQ (reference sequence). Full variable domain (missing parts from reference TRBV7-9 and TRBJ1-2): DTGVSQNPRHKITKRGQNVTFRCDPISEHNRLYWYRQTLGQGPEFLTYFQNEAQLEKSRLLSDRFSAERPKGSFSTLEIQRTEQGDSAMYLCSSTQGSGQATYGYTFGSGTRLTVV.

In this sample, this clone turned up once. The rearrangement links TRBV5-6 to TRBJ2-2; 8 bases line up with TRBD1. Trimming took 4 bases from V and 3 from J; bases not matched to a gene: 5. Germline V gives CDR1 SGHDT, CDR2 YYEEEE. There are 15 residues in the CDR3. CDR3 amino acids: CASSHRTGYTGELFF. In DNA form, the CDR3 reads TGTGCCAGCAGCCACAGGACAGGGTACACCGGGGAGCTGTTTTTT.

The chain combines TRBV7-2 with TRBJ1-3; 8 nucleotides agree with TRBD1. Germline CDR1 is SGHTA and CDR2 is FQGNSA. V lost 2 bases, J lost 0 bases, and 12 bases stayed unmatched. This CDR3 has 19 amino acids. The CDR3 nucleotides read TGTGCCAGCAGCTTACCGCAGTTGGGGACAGGCGACTCTGGAAACACCATATATTTT. Its translation: CASSLPQLGTGDSGNTIYF.

The chain carries TRBV19 and TRBJ1-5, with D hard to call. In germline, CDR1 is LNHDA, CDR2 SQIVND (reference sequence). V gave up 4 bases and J gave up 2 bases, with 9 bases separating them. The CDR3 is 14 residues long. This CDR3 reads CASSRREGNQPQHF. The CDR3 bases are TGTGCCAGTAGTAGGAGGGAAGGCAATCAGCCCCAGCATTTT.

V usage is TRBV2 and J usage is TRBJ2-6; 7 nucleotides align to TRBD1. The germline V gene has CDR1 SNHLY and CDR2 FYNNEI. J was trimmed by 5 bases and V by 2 bases; bases with no gene match: 9. The length of the CDR3 is 17 residues. The CDR3 region is CASSELLFRGRANVLTF. The CDR3 coding sequence is TGTGCCAGCAGTGAACTGCTTTTCAGGGGGAGGGCCAACGTCCTGACTTTC.

This clone was observed a single time. V gene TRBV7-8 combines with J gene TRBJ2-5, with TRBD2 identical over 8 bases. Germline V gene data show CDR1 as SGHVS and CDR2 as FQNEAQ. This CDR3 has 16 amino acids. The ends lost 8 bases at V and 5 bases at J; junction bases unmatched: 16. CDR3 residues: CASLLRSGVMWETQYF. The DNA for the CDR3 is TGTGCCAGCCTACTCCGTAGCGGGGTCATGTGGGAGACCCAGTACTTC.

The chain carries TRBV9 and TRBJ2-1; TRBD1 matches at 10 bases. CDR1 and CDR2 (germline): SGDLS, YYNGEE. This CDR3 is built from 14 residues. The V gene end was trimmed by 3 bases and the J gene end by 7 bases; junction bases not matched to a gene: 4. As DNA, the CDR3 is TGTGCCAGCAGCGCCCGGGACAGGGGAAATGAGCAGTTCTTC. Its protein product is CASSARDRGNEQFF.

The rearrangement uses TRBV5-1 and TRBJ1-1; the D gene is possibly TRBD1 (6 bases). Trimming shortened V by 2 bases and J by 4 bases, and 15 bases separated the two germline ends. The CDR3 totals 15 residues. Germline CDR1 SGHRS, CDR2 YFSETQ. The CDR3, as DNA: TGCGCCAGCAGCTTCCTGGGGGCGGGGGGCACTGAAGCTTTCTTT. It translates to CASSFLGAGGTEAFF. Full variable domain (remainder filled in from reference TRBV5-1 and TRBJ1-1): KAGVTQTPRYLIKTRGQQVTLSCSPISGHRSVSWYQQTPGQGLQFLFEYFSETQRNKGNFPGRFSGRQFSNSRSEMNVSTLELGDSALYLCASSFLGAGGTEAFFGQGTRLTVV.

This clone was detected only a few times. This rearrangement joins TRBV5-1 to TRBJ2-3; 7 bases align to TRBD2. Looked up from germline, CDR1 is SGHRS and CDR2 is YFSETQ. J gave up 3 bases and V 2 bases, and 9 bases lay outside the gene matches. There are 16 residues in the CDR3. CDR3 amino acids: CASSFQVAGSTDTQYF. The CDR3 region has the DNA TGCGCCAGCAGCTTTCAGGTAGCGGGTAGTACAGATACGCAGTATTTT.

The rearrangement links TRBV9 to TRBJ2-5; TRBD2 matches 8 bases. This CDR3 comprises 17 residues. V shed 1 base and J 3 bases; nucleotides not matched to a gene: 11. The germline V gene encodes CDR1 SGDLS and CDR2 YYNGEE. The DNA for the CDR3 is TGTGCCAGCAGCGTATCAGCTGCGGGGGGTATGGAAGAGACCCAGTACTTC. This codes for CASSVSAAGGMEETQYF.

For this clone: Other DNA sequences in the sample encode the same CDR3. The chain employs TRBV19 and TRBJ2-6; D uncertain. The CDR3 consists of 12 residues. V was clipped by 7 bases and J by 4 bases, with 5 bases between them. Germline V CDR1 and CDR2: LNHDA, SQIVND (reference sequence). CDR3 sequence reads: CASTYGANVLTF. CDR3 DNA: TGTGCCAGTACCTACGGGGCCAACGTCCTGACTTTC.